This T cell receptor (beta chain) was captured in a study of T-cell reconstitution after alpha-beta-depleted transplantation in children. This sample's TCRbeta library carried unique molecular identifier barcodes. MiXCR, run by TCRdb on the PCR reads, gives a single entry per CDR3 protein. This table holds about 510,000 distinct CDR3 sequences, approximately 10% found once. This CDR3 contains 17 residues. The V end lost 3 bases, the J end lost 2 bases, and 17 bases lay between the germline ends. CDR1 and CDR2 from the germline V gene are SGHKS and YYEKEE (reference sequence). This clonotype was obtained from a female patient aged 2 to 10 who had a stem cell transplant for aplastic anemia, so the T cells may come from the graft donor. The material was PBMCs, mostly from graft donor cells, obtained 180 days after TCRalphabeta/CD19-depleted stem cell transplant. The genes are TRBV5-5 and TRBJ2-2; D perhaps matches TRBD2 (5 bases). In DNA, the CDR3 is TGTGCCAGCAGCTGGGTCATCAGCGGAGGAAACACCGGGGAGCTGTTTTTT. Its protein product is CASSWVISGGNTGELFF.